The 26 T cell receptor beta chains listed next were all sequenced from one sample in a study of cytomegalovirus exposure and HLA in healthy donors. PCR involved 60 Vbeta and 13 Jbeta primers. Measured with immunoSEQ multiplex PCR; TCRdb has only the in-frame clones, and not every one. The sample contains 150,000 to 200,000 clones, 80% to 90% of which appear only once. Sequencing was done on a sample of PBMCs. All receptors derive from a young man in good health and CMV-seropositive.

V and J are TRBV11-2 and TRBJ2-1, with D unresolved. Germline V gives CDR1 SGHAT, CDR2 FQNNGV. The CDR3 contains 12 residues. Trimming stripped 6 bases from V and 10 bases from J, with 13 bases between. CDR3: CASSRTIQEQFF. The CDR3 bases are TGTGCCAGCAGTCGTACGATTCAGGAGCAGTTCTTC.

The chain combines TRBV5-5 with TRBJ1-2; D is unclear. CDR1 and CDR2 from the germline V gene are SGHKS and YYEKEE (reference sequence). This CDR3 region has 16 residues. Trimming pared 4 bases from V and 8 bases from J, leaving 24 bases between. The CDR3 region is CASSDIQHNSIFGYTF. The CDR3, as DNA: TGTGCCAGCAGCGACATCCAACACAACAGTATCTTCGGCTACACCTTC.

The chain uses TRBV5-4 and TRBJ2-5, with 7 bases aligning to TRBD2. Trimming cost V 4 bases and J 1 base; bases outside gene matches: 4. CDR3 length: 14 residues. Germline V gives CDR1 SGHNT, CDR2 YYREEE (reference sequence). The CDR3 DNA sequence: TGTGCCAGCAGCCATGCGGGGGTCCAAGAGACCCAGTACTTC. Amino acid sequence: CASSHAGVQETQYF. Full variable domain (outside the CDR3, taken from reference TRBV5-4 and TRBJ2-5): ETGVTQSPTHLIKTRGQQVTLRCSSQSGHNTVSWYQQALGQGPQFIFQYYREEENGRGNFPPRFSGLQFPNYSSELNVNALELDDSALYLCASSHAGVQETQYFGPGTRLLVL.

This clone was picked up a small number of times. The chain joins TRBV5-1 to TRBJ1-4, with a weak D call TRBD1 (5 bases). In germline, CDR1 is SGHRS, CDR2 YFSETQ. V was clipped by 2 bases and J by 2 bases, with 13 bases between them. The CDR3 spans 16 residues. Here the CDR3 DNA reads TGCGCCAGCAGCTTTAGGGGTGATAGGACTAATGAAAAACTGTTTTTT. The encoded protein is CASSFRGDRTNEKLFF.

This clone was observed a single time. The rearrangement joins TRBV27 to TRBJ2-1, with D tentatively TRBD2 (6 bases). Trimming took 6 bases from V and 9 from J, leaving 15 bases between them. Looked up from germline, CDR1 is MNHEY and CDR2 is SMNVEV (reference sequence). This CDR3 is 13 amino acids long. CDR3 nucleotides: TGTGCCAGCAGCCGGCGGGGTGGGGGTGAGCAGTTCTTC. Its translation: CASSRRGGGEQFF.

The V call is TRBV15, the J call TRBJ2-2; tentatively, D is TRBD2 (7 bases). The CDR3 is 16 amino acids. V shed 0 bases and J shed 7 bases, with 15 bases lying between them. CDR1 is LNHNV and CDR2 is YYDKDF in the germline V gene (reference sequence). CDR3 protein: CATSRDRGGAFGELFF. The CDR3, as DNA: TGTGCCACCAGCAGAGATAGGGGGGGGGCGTTCGGGGAGCTGTTTTTT.

For the CDR3, the DNA is TGTGCCATCAGTGGACAGGGAAGAACTAATGAGCAGTTCTTC. Encoded protein: CAISGQGRTNEQFF. The rearrangement joins TRBV10-3 to TRBJ2-1, with 7 bases fitting TRBD1. Trimming took 4 bases from V and 7 from J; bases not matched to a gene: 7. The CDR3 has 14 residues. Germline V gene data show CDR1 as ENHRY and CDR2 as SYGVKD.

J is TRBJ2-2 and V is TRBV6-5; unclear D gene. The germline CDR1 and CDR2 sequences are MNHEY and SVGAGI. Trimming left V 0 bases short and J 6 bases short, with 8 bases between. CDR3 length equals 14 residues. The CDR3 protein is CASSYSSQAGELFF. CDR3 nucleotides: TGTGCCAGCAGTTACTCGTCGCAGGCCGGGGAGCTGTTTTTT.

The rearrangement links TRBV7-9 to TRBJ1-6; D is possibly TRBD1 (5 bases). Trimming shortened V by 3 bases and J by 5 bases, and 8 bases separated the two germline ends. The germline V gene encodes CDR1 SEHNR and CDR2 FQNEAQ (reference sequence). This CDR3 has 14 residues. The CDR3 is CASSFGGDNSPLHF. The CDR3, as DNA: TGTGCCAGCAGCTTCGGGGGGGATAATTCACCCCTCCACTTT.

The CDR3 nucleotides read TGTGCCAGCAGCGAAGGACAGCACAATGAGCAGTTCTTC. Its translation: CASSEGQHNEQFF. The chain has TRBV9 and TRBJ2-1, with a tentative D call TRBD1 (6 bases). The germline CDR1 and CDR2 sequences are SGDLS and YYNGEE. Trimming stripped 3 bases from V and 5 bases from J, with 9 bases between. The CDR3 consists of 13 residues.

The V and J genes are TRBV27 and TRBJ1-1; TRBD1 is a possible D gene (5 bases). Trimming shortened V by 5 bases and J by 10 bases, and 11 bases separated the two germline ends. Germline values: CDR1 MNHEY, CDR2 SMNVEV (reference sequence). The CDR3 is 11 residues long. The CDR3: CASSGGRGAFF. The CDR3 DNA reads as TGTGCCAGCAGTGGTGGGAGGGGAGCTTTCTTT.

The CDR3 nucleotides read TGTGCCAGCAGCCAAGCCCGGACTAGCGGGGGGGCGTACGAGCAGTACTTC. It is translated as CASSQARTSGGAYEQYF. The chain recombines TRBV4-2 with TRBJ2-7; 15 positions agree with TRBD2. With V trimmed by 1 base and J by 4 bases, 5 bases remained unmatched. The CDR3 loop spans 17 amino acids. CDR1 is LGHNA, CDR2 YNFKEQ, per germline.

The chain has TRBV5-8 and TRBJ2-3; D not resolved. This CDR3 has 14 residues. Trimming stripped 1 base from V and 0 bases from J, with 6 bases between. The V gene's germline CDR1 is SGHTS and CDR2 YDEGEE. CDR3 coding DNA: TGTGCCAGCAGCTTGCTACGGAGCACAGATACGCAGTATTTT. Encoded protein: CASSLLRSTDTQYF.

The chain joins TRBV5-1 to TRBJ2-7; 7 nucleotides align to TRBD2. V was pared by 3 bases and J by 2 bases, with 8 bases of the junction left unmatched. The CDR3 is 15 amino acids. Germline-derived CDR1 and CDR2 are SGHRS and YFSETQ. Written as DNA, the CDR3 is TGCGCCAGCAGCTCGAGCGGGGCCCTAACCTACGAGCAGTACTTC. Translation gives CASSSSGALTYEQYF.

J is TRBJ2-5 and V is TRBV7-9; D is possibly TRBD2 (6 bases). The V end was cut by 5 bases, the J end by 2 bases, with 15 bases between. This CDR3 comprises 15 residues. Germline CDR1 reads SEHNR; CDR2 reads FQNEAQ (reference sequence). CDR3 residues: CASSQRRVGQETQYF. The CDR3 DNA follows: TGTGCCAGCAGCCAAAGGAGGGTGGGGCAAGAGACCCAGTACTTC.

This sequence joins TRBV30 and TRBJ1-1; D may be TRBD1 (6 bases). This CDR3 is 15 amino acids long. The germline V gene has CDR1 GTSNPN and CDR2 SVGIG (reference sequence). V was pared by 2 bases and J by 5 bases, with 18 bases between. The CDR3 nucleotides read TGTGCCTGGAGTATGCAGGGGCGAAGAAAAACTGAAGCTTTCTTT. Residues: CAWSMQGRRKTEAFF.

This clone was seen a single time. The chain recombines TRBV5-4 with TRBJ2-3; D might be TRBD2 (8 bases). Trimming removed 0 bases from V and 3 bases from J, with 14 bases in between. Germline V gene lookup returns CDR1 SGHNT and CDR2 YYREEE (reference sequence). The CDR3 spans 16 residues. CDR3 residues: CASSLVGRGPTDTQYF. For the CDR3, the DNA is TGTGCCAGCAGCTTGGTCGGGAGGGGGCCAACAGATACGCAGTATTTT.

Only a few counts were recorded for this clone. The chain couples TRBV5-8 to TRBJ1-1; 7 bases are shared with TRBD1. Germline loops: CDR1 SGHTS, CDR2 YDEGEE. This CDR3 comprises 13 residues. J gave up 0 bases and V 10 bases, and 6 bases lay outside the gene matches. DNA of the CDR3: TGTGCCGTTGACAGGGTCATGAACACTGAAGCTTTCTTT. It translates to CAVDRVMNTEAFF.

This chain connects TRBV29-1 to TRBJ2-3; D might be TRBD2 (6 bases). From germline, CDR1 is SQVTM and CDR2 ANQGSEA. The CDR3 length is 14 residues. Trimming cost V 7 bases and J 0 bases, with 14 bases left between them. CDR3 sequence reads: CSAEAGRSTDTQYF. Written as DNA, the CDR3 is TGCAGCGCCGAGGCGGGGAGAAGCACAGATACGCAGTATTTT.

J is TRBJ2-1 and V is TRBV2, with 8 bases aligning to TRBD1. CDR1 and CDR2 (germline): SNHLY, FYNNEI. The J segment lost 6 bases and the V segment lost 10 bases, leaving 5 bases of the junction unmatched. The length of the CDR3 is 12 residues. In DNA form, the CDR3 reads TGTGCCACCTATGACAGGGGCAATGAGCAGTTCTTC. Translating gives CATYDRGNEQFF.

The CDR3 sequence is CASSTNRGAYGYTF. The CDR3 coding sequence is TGTGCCAGCAGCACCAACAGGGGGGCCTATGGCTACACCTTC. This chain links TRBV5-4 with TRBJ1-2; 8 nucleotides align to TRBD1. Germline V lookup: CDR1 SGHNT, CDR2 YYREEE (reference sequence). This CDR3 contains 14 residues. The ends lost 4 bases at V and 4 bases at J; junction bases unmatched: 6.

The chain recombines TRBV5-1 with TRBJ2-1, with D possibly being TRBD2 (5 bases). Trimming removed 0 bases at V and 3 bases at J, with 13 bases between. The germline CDR1 and CDR2 sequences are SGHRS and YFSETQ. The CDR3 extends over 16 amino acids. The CDR3 spells CASSLDGDLSYNEQFF. DNA for the CDR3: TGCGCCAGCAGCTTGGACGGGGATTTAAGCTACAATGAGCAGTTCTTC.

The gene calls are TRBV7-3 and TRBJ2-7; D unresolved. The V and J ends lost 3 bases and 2 bases respectively, with 8 bases between them. Germline lookup yields CDR1 SGHTA and CDR2 FQGTGA. This CDR3 region has 13 residues. The CDR3 protein is CASSLAQPYEQYF. In nucleotides, the CDR3 is TGTGCCAGCAGCTTGGCCCAACCCTACGAGCAGTACTTC. Complete variable domain (other parts from reference TRBV7-3 and TRBJ2-7): GAGVSQTPSNKVTEKGKYVELRCDPISGHTALYWYRQSLGQGPEFLIYFQGTGAADDSGLPNDRFFAVRPEGSVSTLKIQRTERGDSAVYLCASSLAQPYEQYFGPGTRLTVT.

This clone was seen more than once but under ten times. The CDR3, as DNA: TGTGCCAGCAGTGTAGGACAGGGAACTACCTACGAGCAGTACTTC. This sequence encodes CASSVGQGTTYEQYF. V is TRBV6-1 and J is TRBJ2-7, with 8 bases matching TRBD1. The germline gives CDR1 MNHNS, CDR2 SASEGT. This CDR3 is built from 15 residues. V trimming: 4 bases; J trimming: 2 bases; junction bases outside the gene matches: 7.

This chain joins TRBV5-1 and TRBJ2-3, with TRBD1 matching 8 bases. The CDR3 has 17 amino acids. V lost 0 bases to trimming and J lost 3 bases; unmatched junction nucleotides: 9. CDR1 is SGHRS, CDR2 YFSETQ, per germline. This CDR3 reads CASSLGTGIRQTDTQYF. In nucleotides, the CDR3 is TGCGCCAGCAGCTTGGGGACAGGGATTAGGCAGACAGATACGCAGTATTTT.

This sequence joins TRBV19 and TRBJ2-6, with a tentative D call TRBD1 (5 bases). The CDR3 covers 15 residues. Trimming took off 5 bases at V and 2 bases at J, with 10 bases between the two ends. The germline gives CDR1 LNHDA, CDR2 SQIVND (reference sequence). CDR3 protein: CASSPPGTGANVLTF. DNA for the CDR3: TGTGCCAGTAGTCCGCCAGGGACTGGGGCCAACGTCCTGACTTTC. Supplemented by reference TRBV19 and TRBJ2-6, the full variable domain reads DGGITQSPKYLFRKEGQNVTLSCEQNLNHDAMYWYRQDPGQGLRLIYYSQIVNDFQKGDIAEGYSVSREKKESFPLTVTSAQKNPTAFYLCASSPPGTGANVLTFGAGSRLTVL.